This T cell receptor (beta chain) derives from a study of T cell responses to AZD1222 COVID-19 vaccine. General observations from the study: CD4 TCRs linked to vaccination spanned spike, dominating at 160-218 and 743-854. Among those given AZD1222, only 6 or 7 were seropositive at baseline. Possibly, clonal diversity was underestimated; donors were largely white British and included more females.

Measured with immunoSEQ multiplex PCR; TCRdb has only the in-frame clones, and not every one. This table has about 130,000 clones, around 89% appearing once. A word on this clone: Its antigen is undetermined.

Per the germline V gene, CDR1 is KGHSH and CDR2 is LQKENI. The V gene lost 3 bases and the J gene lost 4 bases, with 10 bases spanning the gap. The CDR3 length is 14 residues. Sequenced material: peripheral blood, taken on day 0 of AZD1222 vaccination. The source is an adult in good health. This chain joins TRBV18 and TRBJ1-3; the D is unclear. CDR3 in amino acids: CASSPTPQGNTIYF. The DNA of the CDR3 is TGTGCCAGCTCACCTACACCTCAGGGAAACACCATATATTTT.